This T cell receptor (beta chain) came from a study of blood T cell repertoires in COVID-19. As for the study in general: PBMCs, B-cell-depleted T cells, or T cells were the source of the cDNA or gDNA that made up the material.

There are a few counts of this clone. Clones were sequenced by immunoSEQ multiplex PCR, and TCRdb holds only the in-frame ones, with some missing. The data show around 290,000 clones, around 89% seen once. The V segment lost 10 bases and the J segment 3 bases; nucleotides outside the gene matches: 4. The germline CDR1 and CDR2 sequences are MGHDK and SYGVNS. There are 12 residues in the CDR3. The sequence derives from a man in his forties or fifties with acute or convalescent COVID-19. This chain links TRBV25-1 with TRBJ1-1, with 8 positions matching TRBD1. Material: peripheral blood. CDR3 residues: CATQDRDTEAFF. CDR3 DNA: TGTGCCACCCAGGACAGGGACACTGAAGCTTTCTTT.